This T cell receptor (beta chain) was profiled in a study of monozygotic twins with inflammatory bowel disease. For this clonotype: What it recognizes is unknown.

Study results and caveats: A lone strong IBD-associated signal or clonotype found no support.

Each of the TCR libraries took roughly 4,000 ng of total RNA. Researchers used template switching to add UMIs featuring a 6-nucleotide sample barcode. TCRdb reprocessed the 5' RACE reads and reports one entry per CDR3 protein, with no DNA. The table gives more than 85,000 distinct CDR3 sequences; the top ten clones make up 9.5% to 15% of it. The CDR3 runs 13 residues. The sample taken for sequencing was blood. The TCR comes from a human donor with ulcerative colitis or Crohn's disease, or a healthy co-twin of an affected twin (not recorded which). This chain links TRBV12-3 or TRBV12-4 with TRBJ2-7; with no DNA, the TCRdb D assignment of TRBD1 cannot be verified. The CDR3 sequence is CASSWTGAYEQYF.